The clone carrying this TCR beta chain was counted a single time. The data are from a study of long-term antiretroviral therapy in people with HIV. The run of the v3.0 immunoSEQ assay was at survey level. Here immunoSEQ multiplex PCR was the method, and the copy in TCRdb shows in-frame clones only, minus some. The repertoire includes 30,000 to 40,000 clones, about 85% of them detected once, and approximately 2.9% sits in the top ten. Germline V gene sequence: CDR1 MNHEY, CDR2 SVGAGI. J gave up 8 bases and V 0 bases, and 7 bases lay outside the gene matches. The CDR3 covers 16 residues. V gene TRBV6-5 combines with J gene TRBJ2-1, with 10 bases lining up with TRBD2. Here the sequenced sample was unsorted PBMCs, taken 1.9 years after starting antiretroviral therapy. This sequence originates from a young man with HIV. CDR3: CASSYSGGLAGDEQFF. The CDR3 DNA sequence: TGTGCCAGCAGTTACTCAGGCGGCCTAGCGGGGGATGAGCAGTTCTTC.